The rows below give T cell receptor beta chains drawn from one sample of a study of blood T cell repertoires in COVID-19. This table comes from immunoSEQ multiplex PCR, and its TCRdb copy is limited to in-frame clones, with some not included. Of a few hundred thousand clones in the sample, approximately 85% were seen once. The sequencing input was PBMCs or T cells enriched from blood (not recorded which). The receptors come from a young man who had recovered from COVID-19. The CDR3 runs from the conserved cysteine through the conserved F or W. Fields, in order: clone size, J gene, D gene, CDR3 length, V gene, CDR3 DNA, CDR3 protein. A D gene is named only where the DNA matches it firmly. For some rows the clone size is stated as once, few or many, or as a class when expanded; others skip it.

-,TRBJ2-7,-,11,TRBV20-1,TGCAGGATGGAACAGGCCTACGAGCAGTACTTC,CRMEQAYEQYF
-,TRBJ2-5,TRBD2,14,TRBV7-2,TGTGCCAGCAGCTCGCAAGCGGGGAAGGAGACCCAGTACTTC,CASSSQAGKETQYF
-,TRBJ2-7,-,15,TRBV2,TGTGCCAGCGAGGAGAGGGGGTTTGTGGCCTACGAGCAGTACTTC,CASEERGFVAYEQYF
-,TRBJ1-4,-,13,TRBV7-8,TGTGCCAGCAGCCCCGACAGCCGGGAAAAACTGTTTTTT,CASSPDSREKLFF
-,TRBJ1-1,TRBD1,14,TRBV5-1,TGCGCCAGCAGGCAACAGGGGGCGAACACTGAAGCTTTCTTT,CASRQQGANTEAFF
-,TRBJ2-5,-,13,TRBV10-1,TGCGCCAGCAGTGAGTCCCCGGAAGAGACCCAGTACTTC,CASSESPEETQYF
once,TRBJ1-2,-,13,TRBV11-2,TGTGCCAGCAGAGGGGATCGGGTGGGTGGCTACACCTTC,CASRGDRVGGYTF
-,TRBJ2-3,-,14,TRBV7-9,TGTGCCAGCAGCTTAGTTCTTGGGCCCAATACGCAGTATTTT,CASSLVLGPNTQYF
once,TRBJ1-5,-,17,TRBV21-1,TGTGCCAGCAGCTCACCCCAACAGGGGGCCTTCAATCAGCCCCAGCATTTT,CASSSPQQGAFNQPQHF
once,TRBJ2-1,TRBD2,15,TRBV7-6,TGTGCCAGCAGCTTAGTTACTAGCGGTCTGGGGGAGCAGTTCTTC,CASSLVTSGLGEQFF
-,TRBJ2-7,TRBD1,15,TRBV11-2,TGTGCCAGCAGCTTGGGACAGGGGAGGTCCTACGAGCAGTACTTC,CASSLGQGRSYEQYF
-,TRBJ2-6,-,18,TRBV24-1,TGTGCCACCGAGGGAAAGGGCCTATCGAGCTCTGGGGCCAACGTCCTGACTTTC,CATEGKGLSSSGANVLTF
-,TRBJ2-2,-,12,TRBV2,TGTGCCAGCAGAGTGGCCACCGGGGAGCTGTTTTTT,CASRVATGELFF
-,TRBJ1-3,TRBD1,14,TRBV18,TGTGCCAGCTCAGGAGGGACAGTGGAAAACACCATATATTTT,CASSGGTVENTIYF
-,TRBJ1-2,-,13,TRBV29-1,TGCAGCGCCTCTCTTTTGCGTACTGATGGCTACACCTTC,CSASLLRTDGYTF
-,TRBJ2-7,TRBD1,14,TRBV10-1,TGCGCCAGCAGCCAGTGGACAGGCTCCTACGAGCAGTACTTC,CASSQWTGSYEQYF
-,TRBJ1-1,-,12,TRBV7-9,TGTGCCAGCAGCCTAGGACTAACTGAAGCTTTCTTT,CASSLGLTEAFF
-,TRBJ1-5,TRBD1,17,TRBV23-1,TGCGCCAGCAGTCAAACCCGGACAGGCTCTAGCAATCAGCCCCAGCATTTT,CASSQTRTGSSNQPQHF
-,TRBJ2-5,TRBD2,15,TRBV9,TGTGCCAGCAGCGTAGATAGCGGGGGGGCGGAGACCCAGTACTTC,CASSVDSGGAETQYF
-,TRBJ2-7,TRBD1,18,TRBV27,TGTGCCAGCTCGAAGCGGACAGGGTTGCGCGAGGTCCCCAGCGAGCAGTACTTC,CASSKRTGLREVPSEQYF